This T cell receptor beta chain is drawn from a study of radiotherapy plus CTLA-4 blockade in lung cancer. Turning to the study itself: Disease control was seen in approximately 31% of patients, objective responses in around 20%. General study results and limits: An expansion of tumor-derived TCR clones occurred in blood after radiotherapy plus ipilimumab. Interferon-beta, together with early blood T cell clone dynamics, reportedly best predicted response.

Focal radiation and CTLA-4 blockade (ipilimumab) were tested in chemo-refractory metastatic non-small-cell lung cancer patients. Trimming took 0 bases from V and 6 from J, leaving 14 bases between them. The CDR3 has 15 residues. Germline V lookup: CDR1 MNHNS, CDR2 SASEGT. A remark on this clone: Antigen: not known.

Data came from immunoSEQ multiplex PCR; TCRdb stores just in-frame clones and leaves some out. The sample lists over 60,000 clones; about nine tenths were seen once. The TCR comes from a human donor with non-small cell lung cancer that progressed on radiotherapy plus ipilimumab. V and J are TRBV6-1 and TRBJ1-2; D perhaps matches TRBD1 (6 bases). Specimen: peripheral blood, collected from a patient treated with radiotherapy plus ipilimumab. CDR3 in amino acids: CASSEALGQGHGYTF. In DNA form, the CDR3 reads TGTGCCAGCAGTGAAGCGCTCGGCCAGGGGCATGGCTACACCTTC.